This T cell receptor beta chain is drawn from a study of blood T cell repertoires in COVID-19. Study as a whole: Donors in the United States, Italy and Spain gave samples during acute or convalescent COVID-19. T cells, B-cell-depleted T cells, or PBMCs supplied cDNA or gDNA.

Authors' methods: Amplified reference gene primers provided the basis for estimating nucleated cell counts. Here immunoSEQ multiplex PCR was the method, and the copy in TCRdb shows in-frame clones only, minus some. V and J calls and clone size follow that table, whereas D and trimming were derived from the DNA. Seen here are 500,000 to 600,000 clones, about 89% observed once, and the top ten hold about 8%. The CDR3 is 14 residues long. The germline V and J ends were trimmed by 6 bases and 0 bases, with 12 bases remaining between them. Germline CDR1 is MNHEY and CDR2 is SVGAGI. One Seattle source followed patients from active infection through their disease course.

The sequenced sample was peripheral blood. The source of this sequence is a woman aged 50 to 60 with COVID-19, enrolled during active disease. The J gene is TRBJ2-7, the V gene TRBV6-5; D is unresolved. The CDR3 DNA reads as TGTGCCAGCAGACCCTTTTCGAGCTCCTACGAGCAGTACTTC. Protein: CASRPFSSSYEQYF.